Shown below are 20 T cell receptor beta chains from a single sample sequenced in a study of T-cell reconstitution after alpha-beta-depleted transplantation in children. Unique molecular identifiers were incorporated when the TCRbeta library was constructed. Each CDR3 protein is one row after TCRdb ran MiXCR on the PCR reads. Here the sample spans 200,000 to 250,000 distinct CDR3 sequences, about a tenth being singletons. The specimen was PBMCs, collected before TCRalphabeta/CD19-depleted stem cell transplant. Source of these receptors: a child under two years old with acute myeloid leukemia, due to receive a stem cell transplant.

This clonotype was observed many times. In DNA form, the CDR3 reads TGTGCCAGCAGGTCCACAGGGGGCTATGGCTACACCTTC. This sequence encodes CASRSTGGYGYTF. This chain uses TRBV12-3 or TRBV12-4 with TRBJ1-2; TRBD1 matches 8 bases. J was trimmed by 4 bases and V by 6 bases; bases with no gene match: 4. The CDR3 loop spans 13 amino acids.

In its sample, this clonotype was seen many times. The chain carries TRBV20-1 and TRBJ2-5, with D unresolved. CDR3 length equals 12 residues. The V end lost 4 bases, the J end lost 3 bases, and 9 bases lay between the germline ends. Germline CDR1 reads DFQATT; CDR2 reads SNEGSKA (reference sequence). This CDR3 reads CSAIGSEETQYF. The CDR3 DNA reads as TGCAGTGCTATCGGCAGTGAAGAGACCCAGTACTTC.

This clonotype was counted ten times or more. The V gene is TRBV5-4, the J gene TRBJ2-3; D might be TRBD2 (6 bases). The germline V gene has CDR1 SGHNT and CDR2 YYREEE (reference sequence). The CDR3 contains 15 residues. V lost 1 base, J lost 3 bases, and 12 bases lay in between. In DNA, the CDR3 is TGTGCCAGCAGCTTGTCTTTCGGGAGAACAGATACGCAGTATTTT. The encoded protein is CASSLSFGRTDTQYF.

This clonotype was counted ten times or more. CDR3 loop: CSVVEGQETQYF. In DNA, the CDR3 is TGCAGCGTTGTAGAGGGGCAGGAGACCCAGTACTTC. The chain links TRBV29-1 to TRBJ2-5, with D perhaps assigned TRBD1 or TRBD2 (5 bases each). The ends were cut back, 4 bases at V and 5 bases at J, with 11 bases in the middle. From germline, CDR1 is SQVTM and CDR2 ANQGSEA. The CDR3 spans 12 residues. The complete variable domain, with remaining parts taken from reference TRBV29-1 and TRBJ2-5, reads SAVISQKPSRDICQRGTSLTIQCQVDSQVTMMFWYRQQPGQSLTLIATANQGSEATYESGFVIDKFPISRPNLTFSTLTVSNMSPEDSSIYLCSVVEGQETQYFGPGTRLLVL.

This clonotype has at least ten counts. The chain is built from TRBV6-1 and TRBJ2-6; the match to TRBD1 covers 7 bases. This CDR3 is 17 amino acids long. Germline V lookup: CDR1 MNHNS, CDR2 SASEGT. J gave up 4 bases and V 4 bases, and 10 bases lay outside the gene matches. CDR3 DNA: TGTGCCAGCAGTGTTCCCCGGACAGGATCAGGGGCCAACGTCCTGACTTTC. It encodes CASSVPRTGSGANVLTF.

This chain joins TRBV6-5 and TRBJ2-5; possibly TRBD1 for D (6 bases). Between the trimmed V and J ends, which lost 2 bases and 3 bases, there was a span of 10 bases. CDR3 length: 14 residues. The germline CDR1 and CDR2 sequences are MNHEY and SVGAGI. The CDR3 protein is CASSYRTEEETQYF. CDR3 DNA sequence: TGTGCCAGCAGTTACAGGACAGAGGAAGAGACCCAGTACTTC.

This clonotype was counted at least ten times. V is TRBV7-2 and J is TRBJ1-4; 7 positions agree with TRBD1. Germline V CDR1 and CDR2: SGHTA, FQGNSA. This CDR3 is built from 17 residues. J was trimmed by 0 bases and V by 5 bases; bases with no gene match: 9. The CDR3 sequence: CASSGRTGLATNEKLFF. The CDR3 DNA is TGTGCCAGCAGCGGAAGGACAGGACTGGCAACTAATGAAAAACTGTTTTTT.

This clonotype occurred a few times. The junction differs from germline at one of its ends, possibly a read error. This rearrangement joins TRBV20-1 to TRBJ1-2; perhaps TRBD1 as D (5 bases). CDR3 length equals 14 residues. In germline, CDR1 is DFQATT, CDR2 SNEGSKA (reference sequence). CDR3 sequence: CSARIQGEGYGDTF. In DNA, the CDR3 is TGCAGTGCTAGAATCCAGGGTGAAGGCTATGGCGACACCTTC.

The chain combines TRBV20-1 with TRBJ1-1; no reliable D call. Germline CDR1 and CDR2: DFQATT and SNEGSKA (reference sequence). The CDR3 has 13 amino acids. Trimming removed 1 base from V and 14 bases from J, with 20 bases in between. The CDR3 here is CSARGPSTMNAFF. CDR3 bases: TGCAGTGCTAGAGGCCCTTCCACGATGAATGCGTTCTTT.

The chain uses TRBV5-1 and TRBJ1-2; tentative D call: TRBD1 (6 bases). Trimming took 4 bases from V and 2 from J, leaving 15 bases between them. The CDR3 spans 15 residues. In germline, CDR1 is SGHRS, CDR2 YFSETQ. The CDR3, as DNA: TGCGCCAGCAGCCAGACAGGTCTACAAAACTATGGCTACACCTTC. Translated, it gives CASSQTGLQNYGYTF.

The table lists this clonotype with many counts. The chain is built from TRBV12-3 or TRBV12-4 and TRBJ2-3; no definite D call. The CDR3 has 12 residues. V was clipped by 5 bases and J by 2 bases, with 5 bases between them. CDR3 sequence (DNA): TGTGCCAGCAGTATACACACAGATACGCAGTATTTT. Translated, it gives CASSIHTDTQYF.

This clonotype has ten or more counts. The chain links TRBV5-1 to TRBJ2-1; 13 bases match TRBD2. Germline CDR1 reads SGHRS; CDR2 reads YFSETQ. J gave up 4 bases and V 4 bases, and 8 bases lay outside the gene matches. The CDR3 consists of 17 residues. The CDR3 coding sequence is TGCGCCAGCAGCGTGACTAGCGGGAGGTCCCCTTACAATGAGCAGTTCTTC. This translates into CASSVTSGRSPYNEQFF.

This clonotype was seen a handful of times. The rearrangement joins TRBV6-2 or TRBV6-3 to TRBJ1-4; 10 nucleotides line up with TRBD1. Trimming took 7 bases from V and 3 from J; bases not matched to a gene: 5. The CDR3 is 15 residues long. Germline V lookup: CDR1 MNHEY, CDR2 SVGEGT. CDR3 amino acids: CASTRQGAANEKLFF. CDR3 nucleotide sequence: TGTGCCAGCACCAGACAGGGGGCGGCTAATGAAAAACTGTTTTTT.

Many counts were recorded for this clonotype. The chain's CDR3 is CASSDWSNQPQHF. CDR3 nucleotides: TGTGCCAGCAGTGATTGGAGCAATCAGCCCCAGCATTTT. The chain employs TRBV25-1 and TRBJ1-5; D not certain. Deletions cut 3 bases from V and 1 base from J, with 4 bases between. The CDR3 sequence is 13 residues long. The germline V gene has CDR1 MGHDK and CDR2 SYGVNS.

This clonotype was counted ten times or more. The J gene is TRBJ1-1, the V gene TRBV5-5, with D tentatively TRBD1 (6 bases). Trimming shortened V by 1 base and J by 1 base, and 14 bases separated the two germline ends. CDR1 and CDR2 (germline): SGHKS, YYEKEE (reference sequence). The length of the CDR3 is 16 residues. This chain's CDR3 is CASSLLRLQGNTEAFF. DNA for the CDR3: TGTGCCAGCAGCTTGTTACGTTTACAGGGGAACACTGAAGCTTTCTTT.

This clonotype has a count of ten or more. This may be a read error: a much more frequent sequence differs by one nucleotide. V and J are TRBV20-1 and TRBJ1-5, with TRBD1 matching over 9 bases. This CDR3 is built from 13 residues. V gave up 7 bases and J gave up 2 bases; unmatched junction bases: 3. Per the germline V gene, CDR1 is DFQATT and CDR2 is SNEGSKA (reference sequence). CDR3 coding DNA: TGCAGTGTTAGGGACAGGGGCAATCAGCCCCAGCATTTT. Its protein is CSVRDRGNQPQHF.

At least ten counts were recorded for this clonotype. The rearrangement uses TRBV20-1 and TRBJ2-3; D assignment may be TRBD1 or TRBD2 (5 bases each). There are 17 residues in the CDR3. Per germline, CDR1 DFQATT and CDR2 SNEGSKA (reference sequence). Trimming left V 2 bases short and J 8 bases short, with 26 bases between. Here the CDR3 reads CSARPPLAAEGHGTQYF. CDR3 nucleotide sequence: TGCAGTGCTAGACCCCCCTTGGCGGCAGAGGGGCACGGTACGCAGTATTTT.

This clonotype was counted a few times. CDR3 amino acids: CSARREAVSLYNEQFF. For the CDR3, the DNA is TGCAGTGCTAGACGAGAAGCGGTTTCCTTATACAATGAGCAGTTCTTC. The J gene is TRBJ2-1, the V gene TRBV20-1; tentative D call: TRBD2 (5 bases). The CDR3 loop spans 16 amino acids. Germline loops: CDR1 DFQATT, CDR2 SNEGSKA (reference sequence). V lost 2 bases, J lost 4 bases, and 18 bases lay in between.

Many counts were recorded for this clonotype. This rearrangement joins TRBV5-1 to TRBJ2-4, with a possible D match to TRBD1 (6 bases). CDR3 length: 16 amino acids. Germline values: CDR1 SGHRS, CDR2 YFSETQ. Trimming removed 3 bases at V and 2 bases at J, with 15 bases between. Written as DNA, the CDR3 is TGCGCCAGCAGCTGGGACATCACTCGGCCCAAAAACATTCAGTACTTC. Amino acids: CASSWDITRPKNIQYF.

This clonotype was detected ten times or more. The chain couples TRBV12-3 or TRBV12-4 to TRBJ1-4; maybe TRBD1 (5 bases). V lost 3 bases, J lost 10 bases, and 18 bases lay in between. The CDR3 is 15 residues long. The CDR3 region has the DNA TGTGCCAGCAGTTTTCGTGGGACCGACGTCGGAAAACTGTTTTTT. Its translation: CASSFRGTDVGKLFF.